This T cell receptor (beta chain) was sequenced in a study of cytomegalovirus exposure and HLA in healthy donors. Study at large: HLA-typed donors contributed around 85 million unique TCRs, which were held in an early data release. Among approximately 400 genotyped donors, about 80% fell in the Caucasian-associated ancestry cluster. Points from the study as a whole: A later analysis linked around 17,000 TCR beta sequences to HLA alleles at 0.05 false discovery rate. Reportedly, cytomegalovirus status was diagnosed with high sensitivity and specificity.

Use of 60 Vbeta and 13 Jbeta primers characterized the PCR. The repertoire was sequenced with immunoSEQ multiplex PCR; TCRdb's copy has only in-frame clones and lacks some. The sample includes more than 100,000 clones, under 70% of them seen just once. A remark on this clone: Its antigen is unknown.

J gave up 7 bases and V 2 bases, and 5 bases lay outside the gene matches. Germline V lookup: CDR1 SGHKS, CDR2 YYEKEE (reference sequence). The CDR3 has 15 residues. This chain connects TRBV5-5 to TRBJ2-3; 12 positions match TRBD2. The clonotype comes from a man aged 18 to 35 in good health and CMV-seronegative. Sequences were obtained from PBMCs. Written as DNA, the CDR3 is TGTGCCAGCAGCTTCTGGACTAGCGGGGCACATACGCAGTATTTT. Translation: CASSFWTSGAHTQYF.